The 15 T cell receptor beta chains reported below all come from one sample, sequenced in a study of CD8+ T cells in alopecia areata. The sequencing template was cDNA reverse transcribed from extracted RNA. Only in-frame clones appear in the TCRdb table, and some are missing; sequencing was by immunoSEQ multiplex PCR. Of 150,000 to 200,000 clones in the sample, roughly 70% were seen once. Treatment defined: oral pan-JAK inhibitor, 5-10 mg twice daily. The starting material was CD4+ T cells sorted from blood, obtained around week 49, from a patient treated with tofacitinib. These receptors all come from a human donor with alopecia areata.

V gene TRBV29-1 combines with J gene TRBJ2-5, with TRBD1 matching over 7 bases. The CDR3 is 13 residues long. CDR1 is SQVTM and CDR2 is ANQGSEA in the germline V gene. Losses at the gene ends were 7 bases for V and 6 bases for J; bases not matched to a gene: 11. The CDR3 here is CSATRTGVKTQYF. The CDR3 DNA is TGCAGCGCTACACGAACAGGGGTCAAGACCCAGTACTTC.

The DNA for the CDR3 is TGCGCCAGCAGCCAACCAGGGTACGACACTGAAGCTTTCTTT. Its protein is CASSQPGYDTEAFF. This chain joins TRBV4-1 and TRBJ1-1, with a weak D call TRBD1 (5 bases). This CDR3 contains 14 residues. Trimming pared 2 bases from V and 3 bases from J, leaving 10 bases between. The germline gives CDR1 MGHRA, CDR2 YSYEKL.

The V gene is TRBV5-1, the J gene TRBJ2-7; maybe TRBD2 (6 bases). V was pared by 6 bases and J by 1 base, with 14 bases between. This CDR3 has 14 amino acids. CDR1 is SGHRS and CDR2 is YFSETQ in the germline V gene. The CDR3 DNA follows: TGCGCCAGCATGCCCAGCGGGTTATCCTACGAGCAGTACTTC. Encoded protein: CASMPSGLSYEQYF.

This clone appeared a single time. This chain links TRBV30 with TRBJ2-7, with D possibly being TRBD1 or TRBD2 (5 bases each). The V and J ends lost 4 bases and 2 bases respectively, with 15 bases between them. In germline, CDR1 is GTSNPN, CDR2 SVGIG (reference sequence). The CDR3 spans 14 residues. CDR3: CAWTPGTVTYEQYF. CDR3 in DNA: TGTGCCTGGACCCCCGGGACCGTTACCTACGAGCAGTACTTC.

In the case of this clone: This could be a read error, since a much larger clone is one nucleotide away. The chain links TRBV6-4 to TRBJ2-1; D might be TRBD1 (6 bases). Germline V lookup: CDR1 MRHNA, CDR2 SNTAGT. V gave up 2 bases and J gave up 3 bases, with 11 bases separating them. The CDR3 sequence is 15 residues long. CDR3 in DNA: TGTGCCAGCAGTGACGGGAGAGGGGGCTACAATGAGCAGTTCTTC. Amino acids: CASSDGRGGYNEQFF.

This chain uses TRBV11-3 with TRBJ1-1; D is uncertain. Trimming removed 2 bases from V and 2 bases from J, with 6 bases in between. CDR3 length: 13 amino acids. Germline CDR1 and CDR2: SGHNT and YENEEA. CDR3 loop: CASSLPGNTEAFF. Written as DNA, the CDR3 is TGTGCCAGCAGCTTACCTGGTAACACTGAAGCTTTCTTT. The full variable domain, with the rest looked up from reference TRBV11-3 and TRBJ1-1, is EAGVVQSPRYKIIEKKQPVAFWCNPISGHNTLYWYLQNLGQGPELLIRYENEEAVDDSQLPKDRFSAERLKGVDSTLKIQPAELGDSAVYLCASSLPGNTEAFFGQGTRLTVV.

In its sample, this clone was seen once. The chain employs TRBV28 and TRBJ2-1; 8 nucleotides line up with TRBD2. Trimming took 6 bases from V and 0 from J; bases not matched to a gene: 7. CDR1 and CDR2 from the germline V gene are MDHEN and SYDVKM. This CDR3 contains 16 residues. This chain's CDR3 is CASSQIAGNSYNEQFF. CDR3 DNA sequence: TGTGCCAGCAGCCAAATAGCGGGGAACTCCTACAATGAGCAGTTCTTC.

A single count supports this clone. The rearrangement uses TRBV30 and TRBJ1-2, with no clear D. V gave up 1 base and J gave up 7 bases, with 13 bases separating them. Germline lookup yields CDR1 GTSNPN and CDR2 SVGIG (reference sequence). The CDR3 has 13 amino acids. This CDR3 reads CAWSADKGVGYTF. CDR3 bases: TGTGCCTGGAGTGCCGACAAGGGCGTTGGCTACACCTTC.

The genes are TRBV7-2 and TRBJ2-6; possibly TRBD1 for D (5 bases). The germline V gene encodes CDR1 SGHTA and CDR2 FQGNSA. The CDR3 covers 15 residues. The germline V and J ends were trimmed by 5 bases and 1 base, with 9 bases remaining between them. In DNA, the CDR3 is TGTGCCAGCAGCAAACAGGCGTCTGGGGCCAACGTCCTGACTTTC. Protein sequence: CASSKQASGANVLTF.

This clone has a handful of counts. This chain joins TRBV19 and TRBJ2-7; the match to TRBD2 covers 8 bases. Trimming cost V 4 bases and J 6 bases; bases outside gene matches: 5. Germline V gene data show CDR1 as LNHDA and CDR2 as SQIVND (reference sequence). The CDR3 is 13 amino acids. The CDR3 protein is CASSSGGLGEQYF. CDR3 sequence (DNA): TGTGCCAGTAGTAGCGGGGGGCTTGGCGAGCAGTACTTC.

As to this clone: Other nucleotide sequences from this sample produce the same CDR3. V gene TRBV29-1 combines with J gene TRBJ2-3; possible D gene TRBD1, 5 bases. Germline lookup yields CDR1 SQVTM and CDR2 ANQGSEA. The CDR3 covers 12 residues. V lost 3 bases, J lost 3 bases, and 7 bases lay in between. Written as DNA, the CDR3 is TGCAGCGTTGAGGCAGGGACAGATACGCAGTATTTT. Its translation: CSVEAGTDTQYF.

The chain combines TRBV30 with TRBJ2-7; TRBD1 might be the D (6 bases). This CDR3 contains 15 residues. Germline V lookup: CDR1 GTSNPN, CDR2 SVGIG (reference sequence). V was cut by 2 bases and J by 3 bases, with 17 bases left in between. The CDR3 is CAWSTIKGVFYEQYF. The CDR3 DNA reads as TGTGCCTGGAGTACTATTAAGGGGGTTTTCTACGAGCAGTACTTC.

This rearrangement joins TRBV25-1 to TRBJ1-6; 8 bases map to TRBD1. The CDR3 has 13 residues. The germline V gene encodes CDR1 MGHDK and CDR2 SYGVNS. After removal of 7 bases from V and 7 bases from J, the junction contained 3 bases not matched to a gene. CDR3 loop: CASTGGPNSPLHF. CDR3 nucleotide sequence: TGTGCCAGCACAGGGGGCCCGAATTCACCCCTCCACTTT.

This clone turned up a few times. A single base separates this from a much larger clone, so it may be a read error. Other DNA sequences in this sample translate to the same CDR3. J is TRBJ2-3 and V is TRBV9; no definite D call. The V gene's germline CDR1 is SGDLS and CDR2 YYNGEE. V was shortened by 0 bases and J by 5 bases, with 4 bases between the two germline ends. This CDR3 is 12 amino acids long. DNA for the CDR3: TGTGCCAGCAGCGTAGGAGTAGATACGCAGTATTTT. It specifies CASSVGVDTQYF.

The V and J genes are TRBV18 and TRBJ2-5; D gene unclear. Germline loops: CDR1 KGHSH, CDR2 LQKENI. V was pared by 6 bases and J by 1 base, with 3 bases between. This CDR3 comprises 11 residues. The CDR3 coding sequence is TGTGCCAGCTCTCTCCAAGAGACCCAGTACTTC. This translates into CASSLQETQYF.